The 6 T cell receptor beta chains in this list originate from one sample, sequenced in a study of blood T cell repertoires in COVID-19. This table comes from immunoSEQ multiplex PCR, and its TCRdb copy is limited to in-frame clones, with some not included. This table holds about 46,000 clones, approximately 87% found once. Sequenced material: peripheral blood. These receptors were obtained from a human donor in a cohort sampled during active COVID-19.

This chain's CDR3 is CASSASPGQLSGANVLTF. CDR3 nucleotides: TGTGCCAGCAGCGCATCCCCGGGACAGTTATCTGGGGCCAACGTCCTGACTTTC. V usage is TRBV9 and J usage is TRBJ2-6, with 7 bases that match TRBD1. This CDR3 has 18 amino acids. V shed 3 bases and J 1 base; nucleotides not matched to a gene: 10. Germline CDR1 SGDLS, CDR2 YYNGEE.

The chain has TRBV7-9 and TRBJ2-7; 10 bases fit TRBD1. Germline CDR1 SEHNR, CDR2 FQNEAQ (reference sequence). The CDR3 is 14 amino acids. Trimming at V came to 4 bases and at J to 7 bases, leaving 7 bases not matched to a gene. CDR3 amino acids: CASSSDRGTREQYF. CDR3 nucleotides: TGTGCCAGCAGCTCGGACAGGGGGACTCGAGAGCAGTACTTC.

The chain is built from TRBV5-4 and TRBJ1-1; TRBD1 aligns across 11 bases. The CDR3 extends over 16 amino acids. Germline CDR1 and CDR2: SGHNT and YYREEE (reference sequence). Unmatched junction bases numbered 4, after V lost 2 bases and J lost 1 base. The CDR3 bases are TGTGCCAGCAGCTTCGGACAGGGGGCGGGGAACACTGAAGCTTTCTTT. Translated: CASSFGQGAGNTEAFF.

The chain joins TRBV3-1 (or the pseudogene TRBV3-2) to TRBJ1-2; TRBD1 aligns across 7 bases. After removal of 1 base from V and 8 bases from J, the junction contained 13 bases not matched to a gene. CDR1 LGHDT and CDR2 YNNKEL come from the germline V gene (reference sequence). CDR3 length: 16 residues. The DNA of the CDR3 is TGTGCCAGCAGCCAAGGAGGGTCGGGAGGGGGCGTCGGCTACACCTTC. Its translation: CASSQGGSGGGVGYTF.

The chain employs TRBV21-1 and TRBJ2-4; TRBD2, the table's D call, was not compared with the DNA. TRBV21-1 is assigned pseudogene status. The CDR3 runs to 11 residues. The CDR3 nucleotides are TGTGCCAGCAGCCCGCGAAACATTCAGTACTTC. Amino acid sequence: CASSPRNIQYF.

The rearrangement joins TRBV13 to TRBJ1-1; 7 bases are shared with TRBD1. Per the germline V gene, CDR1 is PRHDT and CDR2 is FYEKMQ (reference sequence). V trimming: 5 bases; J trimming: 1 base; junction bases outside the gene matches: 7. The CDR3 length is 15 residues. The CDR3 nucleotides are TGTGCCAGCAGCCCGGTGACAGGGCGGAACACTGAAGCTTTCTTT. Its protein is CASSPVTGRNTEAFF.